This T cell receptor beta chain was recovered during a study of blood T cell repertoires in COVID-19. The V gene's germline CDR1 is MNHEY and CDR2 SMNVEV (reference sequence). Deletions cut 6 bases from V and 1 base from J, with 16 bases between. The CDR3 has 15 residues. Recruits, aged about 18 to 90 years, lived in 20 to 30 US areas. Some clones are missing from TCRdb's copy, which holds only in-frame ones; the method was immunoSEQ multiplex PCR. The sample yields roughly 200,000 clones, approximately 86% seen once. The sample taken for sequencing was PBMCs or T cells enriched from blood (not recorded which). This receptor was taken from a woman aged 35 to 49 in a cohort exposed to, infected with or recovered from COVID-19 (not recorded which). This sequence joins TRBV27 and TRBJ2-7; D perhaps matches TRBD1 (5 bases). The CDR3 spells CASSLYTQGSYEQYF. The CDR3 bases are TGTGCCAGCAGCCTTTACACCCAGGGATCCTACGAGCAGTACTTC.